This is a list of T cell receptor beta chains from one sample in a study of blood T cell repertoires in COVID-19. The data were produced by immunoSEQ multiplex PCR, yet TCRdb's version contains in-frame clones alone and is incomplete. This table holds around 250,000 clones, more than 75% found once. The sequenced sample was PBMCs or T cells enriched from blood (not recorded which). Receptors were obtained from a woman aged 45-59 years who had recovered from COVID-19. Both conserved end residues are part of each CDR3. A D gene is named only where the DNA matches it firmly. Part of the rows lack a size; the others show once, few, many or a class for expanded clones.

v_gene	len	d_gene	j_gene	abundance	CDR3aa	CDR3nt
TRBV27	15	.	TRBJ1-4	.	CASSRQGQGNEKLFF	TGTGCCAGCTCCCGCCAAGGACAAGGAAATGAAAAACTGTTTTTT
TRBV9	14	TRBD1	TRBJ2-7	.	CASSPGRQGYEQYF	TGTGCCAGCAGCCCCGGGCGACAGGGCTACGAGCAGTACTTC
TRBV24-1	15	TRBD1	TRBJ2-1	once	CATSDTGTGLTEQFF	TGTGCCACCAGTGATACCGGGACAGGTTTAACTGAGCAGTTCTTC
TRBV18	16	.	TRBJ2-6	.	CASSPSQAAGANVLTF	TGTGCCAGCTCACCGTCTCAGGCTGCTGGGGCCAACGTCCTGACTTTC
TRBV29-1	12	.	TRBJ1-1	.	CSAGAGSTEAFF	TGCAGCGCCGGGGCGGGGAGCACTGAAGCTTTCTTT
TRBV6-2/TRBV6-3	17	.	TRBJ1-5	.	CASSPEGNRDSNQPQHF	TGTGCCAGCAGTCCCGAGGGAAACAGGGATAGCAATCAGCCCCAGCATTTT
TRBV9	14	.	TRBJ1-6	.	CASSVSARGSPLHF	TGTGCCAGCAGCGTATCAGCTCGGGGTTCACCCCTCCACTTT
TRBV24-1	14	.	TRBJ1-2	.	CATSSTQLGEGYTF	TGTGCCACCAGTTCCACCCAGCTCGGGGAGGGCTACACCTTC
TRBV5-1	19	.	TRBJ1-1	few	CASSLEGAWDSMINTEAFF	TGCGCCAGCAGCTTGGAAGGGGCGTGGGACTCTATGATTAACACTGAAGCTTTCTTT
TRBV19	14	.	TRBJ1-2	.	CASTNDQGHYGYTF	TGTGCCAGTACGAACGACCAGGGCCACTATGGCTACACCTTC
TRBV2	12	.	TRBJ2-1	.	CASSGEDDPQFF	TGTGCCAGCAGTGGGGAGGACGACCCACAGTTCTTC
TRBV4-2	15	TRBD2	TRBJ2-3	.	CASSQGLAGTDTQYF	TGTGCCAGCAGCCAAGGACTAGCGGGGACAGATACGCAGTATTTT
TRBV15	16	TRBD1	TRBJ2-1	.	CATSREGTGGPNEQFF	TGTGCCACCAGCAGAGAAGGGACAGGGGGACCCAATGAGCAGTTCTTC
TRBV4-3	13	.	TRBJ2-5	once	CASSPSRGETQYF	TGCGCCAGCAGCCCTTCGCGAGGCGAGACCCAGTACTTC
TRBV7-8	21	TRBD2	TRBJ2-3	.	CASSITPGLAGGAPPPDTQYF	TGTGCCAGCAGCATTACCCCGGGACTAGCGGGAGGCGCTCCCCCCCCGGATACGCAGTATTTT
TRBV7-2	14	.	TRBJ2-7	.	CASSLSWTPFGGYF	TGTGCCAGCAGCTTAAGCTGGACCCCGTTCGGAGGATACTTC
TRBV11-2	16	.	TRBJ2-5	.	CASSLGGRGSQETQYF	TGTGCCAGCAGCTTAGGTGGGAGAGGTTCCCAAGAGACCCAGTACTTC
TRBV18	16	TRBD2	TRBJ2-5	.	CASSPQGAGGVETQYF	TGTGCCAGCTCCCCCCAAGGAGCGGGGGGCGTGGAGACCCAGTACTTC
TRBV29-1	13	TRBD1	TRBJ1-1	.	CSTWDRGVTEAFF	TGCAGCACCTGGGACAGGGGGGTCACTGAAGCTTTCTTT
TRBV28	15	TRBD2	TRBJ2-7	.	CASSVSGRASYEQYF	TGTGCCAGCAGTGTTAGCGGGAGGGCCTCCTACGAGCAGTACTTC
TRBV10-3	13	.	TRBJ1-5	.	CAISFHLDKPQHF	TGTGCCATCAGTTTCCATCTGGACAAGCCCCAGCATTTT
TRBV7-3	13	.	TRBJ2-1	.	CASSGRERNEQFF	TGTGCCAGCAGCGGCCGGGAGCGCAATGAGCAGTTCTTC
TRBV4-1	14	TRBD1	TRBJ2-7	.	CASSSKGGQAEQYF	TGCGCCAGCAGCTCAAAGGGCGGACAGGCCGAGCAGTACTTC
TRBV6-4	16	TRBD2	TRBJ2-3	few	CASSDGLAGGTDTQYF	TGTGCCAGCAGTGACGGGCTAGCGGGTGGCACAGATACGCAGTATTTT
TRBV7-2	17	TRBD1	TRBJ1-4	.	CASSLRQGRTANEKLFF	TGTGCCAGCAGCCTCCGACAGGGCCGTACGGCTAATGAAAAACTGTTTTTT
TRBV6-2/TRBV6-3	15	TRBD1	TRBJ2-2	.	CASSPGQGNTGELFF	TGTGCCAGCAGTCCGGGACAGGGGAACACCGGGGAGCTGTTTTTT
TRBV28	14	.	TRBJ1-1	.	CASSPGPRYTEAFF	TGTGCCAGCAGTCCGGGTCCACGGTACACTGAAGCTTTCTTT
TRBV9	15	.	TRBJ1-2	.	CASSDPTSGLGGYTF	TGTGCCAGCAGCGACCCCACCTCAGGGCTGGGGGGCTACACCTTC
TRBV7-8	13	.	TRBJ2-7	once	CASSPDRLPEQYF	TGTGCCAGCAGTCCAGACCGACTCCCGGAGCAGTACTTC
TRBV4-1	15	TRBD1	TRBJ1-4	.	CASSQDPGGDEKLFF	TGCGCCAGCAGCCAAGATCCAGGGGGCGATGAAAAACTGTTTTTT
TRBV2	13	.	TRBJ1-6	few	CASKATDNSPLHF	TGTGCCAGCAAAGCGACAGATAATTCACCCCTCCACTTT
TRBV12-3/TRBV12-4	12	.	TRBJ2-7	.	CASSFFAGEQYF	TGTGCCAGCAGTTTTTTTGCGGGAGAGCAGTACTTC
TRBV4-3	16	.	TRBJ1-3	.	CASSQDLSGAGNTIYF	TGCGCCAGCAGCCAAGATCTTTCAGGTGCTGGAAACACCATATATTTT
TRBV19	15	.	TRBJ1-4	.	CASSIAGTGNEKLFF	TGTGCCAGTAGTATCGCGGGGACGGGCAATGAAAAACTGTTTTTT
TRBV27	14	TRBD2	TRBJ2-7	.	CASSRTSVAYEQYF	TGTGCCAGCAGTCGGACTAGCGTAGCCTACGAGCAGTACTTC
TRBV29-1	13	.	TRBJ2-7	.	CSVELGRVSEQYF	TGCAGCGTTGAATTGGGCCGTGTTAGCGAGCAGTACTTC
TRBV18	14	TRBD2	TRBJ2-4	.	CASSPLRGLNIQYF	TGTGCCAGCTCACCGTTGCGGGGGTTAAACATTCAGTACTTC
TRBV4-1	14	TRBD1	TRBJ1-2	.	CASSLGDRAYGYTF	TGCGCCAGCAGCCTGGGGGACAGGGCTTATGGCTACACCTTC
TRBV2	15	.	TRBJ2-3	.	CASRGGTLSTDTQYF	TGTGCCAGCCGGGGAGGGACACTTAGCACAGATACGCAGTATTTT
TRBV27	13	.	TRBJ2-1	.	CASSARRYNERFF	TGTGCCAGCAGTGCCCGCCGCTACAATGAGCGGTTCTTC
TRBV12-5	13	.	TRBJ1-1	few	CASGLPGTTEAFF	TGTGCTAGTGGTTTACCCGGTACCACTGAAGCTTTCTTT
TRBV2	14	TRBD2	TRBJ2-7	.	CASRQTSGSYEQYF	TGTGCCAGCAGACAGACTAGCGGTTCCTACGAGCAGTACTTC
TRBV5-6	15	.	TRBJ2-5	.	CASSLAFLRRETQYF	TGTGCCAGCAGCTTGGCCTTCTTGCGGAGAGAGACCCAGTACTTC
TRBV27	16	TRBD2	TRBJ2-1	.	CASIPVAGARYNEQFF	TGTGCCAGCATCCCGGTGGCGGGAGCTCGGTACAATGAGCAGTTCTTC
TRBV5-4	15	TRBD2	TRBJ2-1	.	CASSISGGNYNEQFF	TGTGCCAGCAGCATTAGCGGGGGGAATTACAATGAGCAGTTCTTC